This TCR beta chain was recorded in a study of vaccination effects on CD4 cells after COVID-19. Findings and caveats of the study: From healthy vaccinees, only 1 of 255 vaccine-induced clones also reacted to common cold coronaviruses.

With the ViraFEST assay, the study expanded antigen-specific CD4+ T cells using viral peptide pools, then sequenced them. The culture ran for roughly ten days before CD4+ T cells were isolated. Nucleocapsid antibodies were negative in the vaccine recipients, who had never had SARS-CoV-2 infection. Around 2.2 million PBMC were seeded per well and grown in the presence of about 9 IU/ml IL-2 and around 11 ug/ml peptides. Each culture had half its medium swapped for IL-2 medium on days 3 and 7. This clone has only one observation. What it binds is unknown. Clones were sequenced by immunoSEQ multiplex PCR, and TCRdb holds only the in-frame ones, with some missing. The repertoire includes 55,000 to 75,000 clones, around 72% of them detected once, and over 4% sits in the top ten. Trimming removed 2 bases at V and 11 bases at J, with 21 bases between. This CDR3 comprises 15 residues. Per germline, CDR1 SEHNR and CDR2 FQNEAQ (reference sequence).

This specimen consisted of CD4+ T cells from PBMCs cultured with HCoV-OC43 spike peptides, obtained before COVID-19 vaccination. Subset in this sample: HCoV-OC43 spike overlapping peptide pool stimulation. The receptor comes from a human donor who received a COVID-19 vaccine. This chain joins TRBV7-9 and TRBJ1-1, with a possible D match to TRBD1 (6 bases). The CDR3 is CASSLLTGTGVRAFF. For the CDR3, the DNA is TGTGCCAGCAGCTTATTGACAGGCACGGGCGTTCGGGCTTTCTTT.